A selection of T cell receptor beta chains follows, all from one sample in a study of tumor-infiltrating lymphocytes in primary liver carcinoma. Each CDR3 protein gets one entry after TCRdb re-called the multiplex PCR reads with MiXCR. The sample comprises 320,000 or so distinct CDR3 sequences, about 62% of which are singletons, and more than 8.5% rests with the top ten. The sample consisted of peripheral blood. The receptors originated from a man aged 35 to 55 with primary liver carcinoma and hepatitis B virus infection. Each CDR3 is given with its conserved first and last residue. A D gene is named only where the DNA matches it firmly. Only part of the rows carry a size: once, few, many, or a class if the clone is expanded.

NA,15,NA,TRBJ2-2,TRBV7-9,TGTGTCAGCAGCTGGGGAGGCTCGAACACCGGGGAGCTGTTTTTT,CVSSWGGSNTGELFF
NA,16,TRBD2,TRBJ2-1,TRBV11-2,TGTGCAAGCAGCTTAGCCCTAGCGGGAACTATCAGTGAGCAGTTCTTC,CASSLALAGTISEQFF
NA,11,NA,TRBJ1-1,TRBV5-1,TGCGCCAGCAGCTTGGGGGCGGATGCTTTCTTT,CASSLGADAFF
NA,15,TRBD2,TRBJ2-7,TRBV28,TGTGCCAGCAGTCCCCAGGCGGGAGTGCACCTCGAGCAGTACTTC,CASSPQAGVHLEQYF
NA,14,NA,TRBJ2-2,TRBV11-2,TGTGCCAGAAGCCCAAGCCCCCATACCGGGGAGCTGTTTTTT,CARSPSPHTGELFF
large,15,NA,TRBJ1-4,TRBV11-2,TGTGCCAGCAGCTTAGGGGCCGCCGTGAATGAAAAACTGTTTTTT,CASSLGAAVNEKLFF
NA,16,NA,TRBJ2-6,TRBV30,TGTGCCTGGAGCTCTGGAGGGGGGACTGGGGCCAACGTCCTGACTTTC,CAWSSGGGTGANVLTF
NA,14,NA,TRBJ1-1,TRBV7-8,TGTGCCAGCAGCTTAGCAGCCAGGGCCTCTGAACCTTTCTTC,CASSLAARASEPFF
NA,13,TRBD1,TRBJ1-1,TRBV30,TGTGCCTGGATAGGGGGCGTCGGCACTGAAGCTTTCTTT,CAWIGGVGTEAFF
NA,16,NA,TRBJ1-1,TRBV7-8,TGTGCCAGCAGCCGCCGGGACAAGGCCATGAACACTGAAGCTTTCTTT,CASSRRDKAMNTEAFF
NA,16,TRBD1,TRBJ2-7,TRBV12-3/TRBV12-4,TGTGCCAGCAGTTTGGTTGGGACAGGGGGGACCTACGAGCAGTACTTC,CASSLVGTGGTYEQYF
NA,17,TRBD2,TRBJ2-7,TRBV6-1,TGTGTCAGCAGTCCTGGCAGGTGGGGGACTAGCTCCTACGAGCAGTACTTC,CVSSPGRWGTSSYEQYF
many,14,NA,TRBJ1-6,TRBV6-1,TGTGCCAGCAGTGAACGGGTAACGGGTTCACCCCTCCACTTT,CASSERVTGSPLHF
NA,18,TRBD2,TRBJ2-1,TRBV5-1,TGCGCCAGCAGCCCCGGACTAGCGGGAGGGCCGCGGTACAATGAGCAGTTCTTC,CASSPGLAGGPRYNEQFF
NA,11,NA,TRBJ2-3,TRBV29-1,TGCAGCGTGGGATACATAGATACGCTGTATTTT,CSVGYIDTLYF
NA,17,TRBD2,TRBJ2-1,TRBV12-3/TRBV12-4,TGTACCAGCAGTCCCCCTCGGAGAGCGGGAGCTTTCGGTGAGGAGTTCTTC,CTSSPPRRAGAFGEEFF
NA,15,NA,TRBJ2-5,TRBV5-5,TGTGCCAGCACCTTGAATACTGGGTTTAGGGAGACCCAGTACTTC,CASTLNTGFRETQYF